The TCR beta chain under discussion was sequenced for a study of cytomegalovirus exposure and HLA in healthy donors. V lost 5 bases to trimming and J lost 6 bases, with 14 bases between them. This CDR3 region has 13 residues. Germline V gives CDR1 SEHNR, CDR2 FQNEAQ (reference sequence). Overall study results and limits: A later analysis linked a missense variant in DCLRE1C to the trimming of TCR beta V and J genes.

A remark on this clone: Its antigen is unknown.

The PCR had 60 Vbeta and 13 Jbeta primers. Sequencing was performed with immunoSEQ multiplex PCR; in TCRdb, only in-frame clones are kept and a portion is missing. Of some 190,000 clones listed, more than 70% are singletons. The TCR sequence derives from a girl aged 5-17 years in good health and CMV-seropositive. Sequences were obtained from PBMCs. The V and J genes are TRBV7-9 and TRBJ2-7; D possibly corresponds to TRBD1 (5 bases). The CDR3 sequence: CASSPTGRGEQYF. Written as DNA, the CDR3 is TGTGCCAGCAGCCCAACAGGTAGGGGCGAGCAGTACTTC.